This T cell receptor beta chain is from a study of Ad26.COV2.S vaccination and SARS-CoV-2 variants. Findings of the study overall: Analyses that measured TCR breadth and depth may have underestimated total T cell responses.

The V gene's germline CDR1 is MDHEN and CDR2 SYDVKM. Trimming shortened V by 1 base and J by 8 bases, and 9 bases separated the two germline ends. The CDR3 is 13 amino acids. TCRdb's table, derived via immunoSEQ multiplex PCR, lists solely in-frame clones and lacks some. The repertoire includes 350,000 to 600,000 clones, 70% to 90% of them detected once, and roughly 1.7% sits in the top ten. As to this clone: What it binds is unknown.

As to treatment: about 20 received Ad26.COV2.S at low or high dose, single or two shots; roughly five received placebo; per-sample allocation not given. Day 63 after the first vaccine or placebo injection was the time point for sampling. The shot given was an Ad26 vector that makes Wuhan-strain SARS-CoV-2 spike. Sequenced here: peripheral blood, sampled in a trial of Ad26.COV2.S vaccine versus placebo. The receptor was isolated from a person aged 18-60 years who received the Ad26.COV2.S COVID-19 vaccine or a placebo. This chain uses TRBV28 with TRBJ2-4; no clear D gene. CDR3 DNA sequence: TGTGCCAGCAGTTTATCTCTCGGAGACATTCAGTACTTC. It specifies CASSLSLGDIQYF.